Following are 8 T cell receptor beta chains from one sample sequenced in a study of response to subunit inactivated influenza vaccine. TCRdb re-derived calls from the RT-PCR reads in MiXCR, one entry per CDR3 protein. The sample includes a few hundred thousand distinct CDR3 sequences, around a fifth of them seen just once. The sample was PBMCs from blood, taken approximately 22 months after vaccination. These receptors were collected from a man between 50 and 70 years old who received an inactivated influenza vaccine.

This clonotype came up a few times. The chain links TRBV18 to TRBJ1-5, with a weak D call TRBD1 (5 bases). The CDR3 totals 13 residues. Trimming cost V 3 bases and J 5 bases, with 8 bases left between them. Per the germline V gene, CDR1 is KGHSH and CDR2 is LQKENI. The CDR3 coding sequence is TGTGCCAGCTCACCTGACAGCCATCAGCCCCAGCATTTT. This codes for CASSPDSHQPQHF.

This chain connects TRBV5-4 to TRBJ2-3; 7 bases fit TRBD2. The CDR3 has 15 residues. Per germline, CDR1 SGHNT and CDR2 YYREEE (reference sequence). The trim removed 3 bases at V and 3 bases at J, leaving 7 bases unmatched. The CDR3 sequence: CASSSPGGLTDTQYF. CDR3 in DNA: TGTGCCAGCAGCTCCCCCGGGGGGTTGACAGATACGCAGTATTTT.

In regard to this clonotype: At one boundary the junction diverges from the germline segment, which might be a read error. The chain employs TRBV7-2 and TRBJ1-2; 9 bases fit TRBD1. There are 14 residues in the CDR3. Germline CDR1 and CDR2: SGHTA and FQGNSA. CDR3 nucleotide sequence: TGTGCCAGCAGTCGACGGACAGGGGACTATGGCCACACCTTC. Translated, it gives CASSRRTGDYGHTF.

In its sample, this clonotype was seen many times. The V gene is TRBV20-1, the J gene TRBJ1-1, with D hard to call. Germline CDR1 is DFQATT and CDR2 is SNEGSKA (reference sequence). The CDR3 runs to 13 residues. Trimming shortened V by 4 bases and J by 0 bases, and 9 bases separated the two germline ends. CDR3 bases: TGCAGTGCTAAATTGGTTATGAACACTGAAGCTTTCTTT. Its protein is CSAKLVMNTEAFF.

This clonotype appeared once. The chain combines TRBV3-1 with TRBJ2-7; 8 bases are a match to TRBD2. There are 15 residues in the CDR3. J gave up 3 bases and V 2 bases, and 6 bases lay outside the gene matches. The germline V gene encodes CDR1 LGHDT and CDR2 YNNKEL (reference sequence). The CDR3, as DNA: TGTGCCAGCAGCCAATCTCTACGGGGGGGCTACGAGCAGTACTTC. Its protein product is CASSQSLRGGYEQYF.

This clonotype was seen a handful of times. The chain is built from TRBV28 and TRBJ2-7, with 10 bases matching TRBD1. This CDR3 is 16 amino acids long. Germline CDR1 reads MDHEN; CDR2 reads SYDVKM. Losses at the gene ends were 6 bases for V and 5 bases for J; bases not matched to a gene: 13. This CDR3 is CASSTPRDRGLDEQYF. As DNA, the CDR3 is TGTGCCAGCAGCACCCCTAGGGACAGGGGCTTGGACGAGCAGTACTTC.

This chain joins TRBV19 and TRBJ1-2, with 7 bases identical to TRBD1. CDR1 and CDR2 from the germline V gene are LNHDA and SQIVND (reference sequence). CDR3 length equals 14 residues. J gave up 8 bases and V 5 bases, and 11 bases lay outside the gene matches. CDR3 DNA sequence: TGTGCCAGTAGTGGGGCCTTTACAGGGGTCGGCTACACCTTC. This gives the protein CASSGAFTGVGYTF. Full variable domain (remainder filled in from reference TRBV19 and TRBJ1-2): DGGITQSPKYLFRKEGQNVTLSCEQNLNHDAMYWYRQDPGQGLRLIYYSQIVNDFQKGDIAEGYSVSREKKESFPLTVTSAQKNPTAFYLCASSGAFTGVGYTFGSGTRLTVV.

This clonotype was picked up a small number of times. The V gene is TRBV11-3, the J gene TRBJ1-6; a possible D gene is TRBD1 (5 bases). This CDR3 is 13 amino acids long. Germline V gives CDR1 SGHNT, CDR2 YENEEA. Trimming left V 3 bases short and J 10 bases short, with 10 bases between. CDR3 in DNA: TGTGCCAGCAGCTTGGGGGGATACTCACCCCTCCACTTT. This gives the protein CASSLGGYSPLHF.